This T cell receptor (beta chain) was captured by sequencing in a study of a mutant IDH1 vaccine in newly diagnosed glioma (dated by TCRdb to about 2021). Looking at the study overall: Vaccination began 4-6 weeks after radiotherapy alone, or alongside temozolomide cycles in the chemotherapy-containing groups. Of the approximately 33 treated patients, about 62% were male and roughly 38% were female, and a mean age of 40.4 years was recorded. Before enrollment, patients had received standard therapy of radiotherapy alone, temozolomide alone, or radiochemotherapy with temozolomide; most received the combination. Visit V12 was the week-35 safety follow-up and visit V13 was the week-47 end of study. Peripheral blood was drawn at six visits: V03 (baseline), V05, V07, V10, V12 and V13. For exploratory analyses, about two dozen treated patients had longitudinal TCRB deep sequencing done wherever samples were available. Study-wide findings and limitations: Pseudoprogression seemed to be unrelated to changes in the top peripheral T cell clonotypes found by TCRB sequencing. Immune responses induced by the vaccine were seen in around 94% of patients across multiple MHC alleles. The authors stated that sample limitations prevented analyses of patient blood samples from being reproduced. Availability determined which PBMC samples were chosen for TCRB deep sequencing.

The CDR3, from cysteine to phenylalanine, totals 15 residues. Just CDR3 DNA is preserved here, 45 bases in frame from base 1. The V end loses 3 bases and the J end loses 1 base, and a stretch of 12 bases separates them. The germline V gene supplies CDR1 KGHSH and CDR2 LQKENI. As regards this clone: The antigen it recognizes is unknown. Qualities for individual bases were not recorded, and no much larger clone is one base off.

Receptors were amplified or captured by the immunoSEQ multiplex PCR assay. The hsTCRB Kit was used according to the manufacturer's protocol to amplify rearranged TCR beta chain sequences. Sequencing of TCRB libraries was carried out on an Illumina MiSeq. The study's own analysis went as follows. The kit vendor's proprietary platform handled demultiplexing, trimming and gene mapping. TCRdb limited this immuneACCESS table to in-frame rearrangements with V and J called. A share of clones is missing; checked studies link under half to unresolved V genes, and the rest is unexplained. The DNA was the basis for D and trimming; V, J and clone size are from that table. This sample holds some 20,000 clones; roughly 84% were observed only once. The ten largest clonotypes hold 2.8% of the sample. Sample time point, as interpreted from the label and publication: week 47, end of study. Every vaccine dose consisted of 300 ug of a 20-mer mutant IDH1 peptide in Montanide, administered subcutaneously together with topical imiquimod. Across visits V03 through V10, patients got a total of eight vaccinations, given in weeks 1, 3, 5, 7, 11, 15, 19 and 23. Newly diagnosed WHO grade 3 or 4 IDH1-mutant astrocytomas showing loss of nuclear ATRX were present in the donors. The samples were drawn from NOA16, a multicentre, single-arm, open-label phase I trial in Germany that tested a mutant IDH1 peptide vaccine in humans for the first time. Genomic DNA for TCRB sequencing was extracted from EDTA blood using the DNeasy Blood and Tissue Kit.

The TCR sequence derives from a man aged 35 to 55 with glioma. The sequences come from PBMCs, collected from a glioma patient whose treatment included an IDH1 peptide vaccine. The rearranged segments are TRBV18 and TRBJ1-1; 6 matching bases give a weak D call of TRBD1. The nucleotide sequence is TGTGCCAGCTCACCCCCCGGACAGCAGAACACTGAAGCTTTCTTT. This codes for CASSPPGQQNTEAFF.